The clone carrying this T cell receptor beta chain was seen a few times. Antigen unknown. Other DNA sequences in this sample translate to the same CDR3. The CDR3 contains 14 residues. Trimming removed 6 bases from V and 0 bases from J; junction bases left unmatched: 2. Germline-derived CDR1 and CDR2 are MNHEY and SMNVEV (reference sequence). These data come from a study of T cells after posttransplantation cyclophosphamide. Study-level findings and limits: After PTCy, TRB diversity resembled that of CNI/methotrexate controls. Tissue-infiltrating T cells from skin or gut overlapped little with blood T cells. Later post-transplant blood repertoires were often dominated by donor CD8+ memory clones.

The repertoire was sequenced with immunoSEQ multiplex PCR; TCRdb's copy has only in-frame clones and lacks some. The sample includes under 50,000 clones, none of them occurring once. On the day of bone marrow donation, the related graft donor provided peripheral blood. The receptor was isolated from a woman aged 45-60 years in good health and a related stem cell transplant donor. The source material was PBMCs. This sequence joins TRBV27 and TRBJ2-3, with 8 bases aligning to TRBD1. As DNA, the CDR3 is TGTGCCAGCAGGCGACAGGGGAGCACAGATACGCAGTATTTT. Translation gives CASRRQGSTDTQYF.